The sequence of this TCR beta chain was determined in a study of tumor-infiltrating lymphocytes in primary liver carcinoma (TCRdb year 2017). As for the study more broadly: Of the five patients (three men and two women, aged 30 to 69 years), four had hepatocellular carcinoma and one had combined HCC and intrahepatic cholangiocarcinoma. Tumors of the five patients were stage T1-T3 N0M0 with maximum diameters of roughly 4.2 to 11 cm. Samples yielded roughly 3.65 to 7.5 million productive TCRbeta reads; read depth did not differ significantly between tissue types. For each liver tumor, the study sampled five regions along with adjacent normal tissue and blood, and applied TCRbeta repertoire sequencing, expression microarrays and whole-exome sequencing. A total of 35 or so specimens from 5 patients went through TCRbeta repertoire sequencing, namely 25 tumor regions, 5 adjacent noncancerous liver tissues and 5 peripheral blood samples. The roughly 27 tumor region samples were profiled with Agilent mRNA microarrays so that TCRbeta repertoire diversity could be related to the local molecular phenotype. Technical replicate repertoires showed high reproducibility, with mean shared-clone rates approximately 0.89 and correlation coefficients above 0.95. Results and caveats for the whole study, not just this receptor: Bulk unsorted samples precluded comparing CD4+ and CD8+ T cell repertoires. Only roughly 7.5-25% of top clones appeared in all five regions of a tumor, which suggests that tumor-infiltrating T cells are spatially heterogeneous. Repertoire overlap was higher between tumor regions (mean around 35%) than tumor-adjacent (17%) or tumor-blood (14%) pairs, consistent with antigen-driven expansion. The top 250 clones made up a significantly larger repertoire fraction in tumors than in blood (p = 0.039). With just a handful of patients in the study, the authors point out that the findings should be validated in a larger study. Because only the TCR beta chain was sequenced and unpaired alpha chains were not captured, true repertoire diversity is likely underestimated.

Total RNA and DNA were co-extracted from about 19-30 mg of bulk tissue with the AllPrep DNA/RNA mini kit, without cell sorting. Surgical resection was performed in China between November 2015 and early 2016 on five or six patients with histopathologically diagnosed primary liver carcinoma. At the time of sampling, the patients had chronic HBV infection and had not received any treatment. Five spatially separated regions were sampled per tumor: superior, inferior, left-lateral and right-lateral poles, plus the tumor centre. More than 85% viable tumor cells were found by histology in every tumor sample. Pieces of fresh tumor and adjacent tissue were cut in half, with one half kept in RNAlater at -80 degrees C and the other half sent for histology. Starting from 500 to 650 ng total RNA, TCRbeta-specific cDNA was produced by reverse transcription with a constant-region primer and ProtoScript II reverse transcriptase. Construction of the TCRbeta libraries relied on three nested rounds of multiplex PCR, following a slightly modified ARM-PCR procedure. A final 25-cycle PCR with Deep VentR polymerase added sample barcodes and Illumina adapters. Amplicons of 200-500 bp were gel-purified with a QIAquick gel extraction kit before sequencing. An Illumina HiSeq 2500 was used to sequence the TCRbeta amplicons with 250-bp paired-end reads. Per the authors' processing: To recover full CDR3 sequences, reads were quality-trimmed using Trimmomatic v0.33 and paired reads were then merged using FLASH v1.2.11. V, D and J germline segments were assigned to the rearranged TCRbeta sequences by MiGEC v1.2.1b. Clonotype statistics, along with Shannon-Wiener diversity indices, were calculated using VDJtools v1.0.0. To reduce sampling bias, subsequent analyses other than the diversity analysis used only the 250 most abundant clonotypes in each sample. TCRdb reran the public reads through fastp at Q25 and MiXCR, keeping productive beta chains. Merged by CDR3 protein, the rows form single entries marked with the most common genes and DNA. For this entry, the V and J calls and clone size follow TCRdb and not the study's own pipeline. Here the sample has some 20,000 distinct CDR3 sequences; almost 80% occur a single time. Almost 40% of the sample rests with the top ten.

In the case of this clonotype: The antigen this receptor binds is unknown. One base away there is no much larger clone; base qualities are not given.

The sequence was obtained from a woman aged 25 to 39 with primary liver carcinoma and hepatitis B virus infection. The specimen was liver tumor tissue from sampling region 4. This specimen's cell subset or site label, interpreted: tumor region T4, right-lateral pole.

The CDR3 sequence is CASNQEHLGLGGPHEQYF. The DNA is TGTGCCAGCAACCAGGAACACCTAGGACTGGGGGGACCGCACGAGCAGTACTTC. Recombination linked TRBV4-2 to TRBJ2-7; a tentative D match to TRBD2 spans 6 bases. Reading the germline V gene gives CDR1 LGHNA and CDR2 YNFKEQ. The CDR3 spans 18 residues, from the cysteine through the phenylalanine. Just the 54-base CDR3 DNA is kept, in frame starting at base 1. The trim is 7 bases for V and 5 bases for J, with a gap of 30 bases between the germline ends.